The 20 T cell receptor beta chains below come from one sample, sequenced in a study of OX40 agonist ivuxolimab in advanced cancers. This table comes from immunoSEQ multiplex PCR, and its TCRdb copy is limited to in-frame clones, with some not included. The data contain some 48,000 clones, 85% to 90% of them seen just once; the ten biggest clones take up approximately 2%. The source material was CD4+ or CD8+ T cells sorted from blood, sampled in a trial of the OX40 agonist ivuxolimab. These receptors originate from an adult with an advanced solid tumor such as melanoma, head and neck, liver or kidney cancer.

This clone was seen only once. V usage is TRBV7-6 and J usage is TRBJ2-2, with D perhaps being TRBD1 or TRBD2 (5 bases each). The germline gives CDR1 SGHVS, CDR2 FNYEAQ. Trimming removed 5 bases at V and 4 bases at J, with 20 bases between. This CDR3 region has 17 residues. The CDR3 protein is CASSTRGEREGTGELFF. The DNA for the CDR3 is TGTGCCAGCAGCACTAGGGGAGAACGGGAAGGCACCGGGGAGCTGTTTTTT.

The chain carries TRBV4-1 and TRBJ2-7; TRBD1 matches 8 bases. With V trimmed by 4 bases and J by 3 bases, 14 bases remained unmatched. There are 17 residues in the CDR3. Germline CDR1 is MGHRA and CDR2 is YSYEKL. This chain's CDR3 is CASSPNRGQGRLYEQYF. The CDR3, as DNA: TGCGCCAGCAGCCCAAACCGCGGACAGGGACGACTCTACGAGCAGTACTTC.

J is TRBJ2-3 and V is TRBV7-6; TRBD2 agrees at 8 bases. This CDR3 has 18 residues. J was trimmed by 3 bases and V by 2 bases; bases with no gene match: 13. CDR1 and CDR2 from the germline V gene are SGHVS and FNYEAQ. CDR3 loop: CASSLYLRRGARTDTQYF. The CDR3 DNA is TGTGCCAGCAGCTTATACCTTAGGCGGGGGGCCAGAACAGATACGCAGTATTTT.

This rearrangement joins TRBV4-3 to TRBJ1-5; TRBD1 aligns across 7 bases. The J segment lost 7 bases and the V segment lost 0 bases, leaving 6 bases of the junction unmatched. The CDR3 loop spans 15 amino acids. The germline V gene has CDR1 LGHNA and CDR2 YSLEER. CDR3 nucleotides: TGCGCCAGCAGCCAAGATCAAGCAGGGGGACAGCCCCAGCATTTT. Its protein is CASSQDQAGGQPQHF.

The chain has TRBV10-3 and TRBJ1-1; no clear D gene. V shed 11 bases and J shed 4 bases, with 14 bases lying between them. The germline V gene has CDR1 ENHRY and CDR2 SYGVKD. There are 12 residues in the CDR3. CDR3 residues: CAVLSGRTEAFF. The CDR3 coding sequence is TGTGCCGTCCTATCTGGGCGCACTGAAGCTTTCTTT.

The rearrangement uses TRBV2 and TRBJ1-1; D gene unclear. Trimming pared 9 bases from V and 4 bases from J, leaving 15 bases between. This CDR3 has 13 amino acids. Germline CDR1 reads SNHLY; CDR2 reads FYNNEI. This CDR3 reads CASKEDPATEAFF. The CDR3, as DNA: TGTGCCAGTAAGGAGGATCCGGCCACTGAAGCTTTCTTT.

This clone has more than one count but fewer than ten. V is TRBV19 and J is TRBJ2-7; TRBD1 matches 10 bases. Trimming took 4 bases from V and 7 from J; bases not matched to a gene: 13. The CDR3 spans 16 residues. CDR1 and CDR2 from the germline V gene are LNHDA and SQIVND (reference sequence). CDR3: CASSTNAGQGGREQYF. CDR3 sequence (DNA): TGTGCCAGTAGTACCAACGCCGGACAGGGGGGTCGGGAGCAGTACTTC.

The gene calls are TRBV2 and TRBJ1-5; D is ambiguous. The CDR3 contains 15 residues. Trimming cost V 2 bases and J 4 bases, with 12 bases left between them. CDR1 and CDR2 (germline): SNHLY, FYNNEI. For the CDR3, the DNA is TGTGCCAGCAGTGAAATCGTCACGGGAAATCAGCCCCAGCATTTT. Translated: CASSEIVTGNQPQHF.

Judged by abundance, this clone is medium-sized (0.01 to 0.1%). The rearrangement links TRBV5-1 to TRBJ2-2; 7 bases are shared with TRBD1. After removal of 3 bases from V and 1 base from J, the junction contained 3 bases not matched to a gene. This CDR3 region has 15 residues. Germline values: CDR1 SGHRS, CDR2 YFSETQ. The CDR3 region is CASSSTGWNTGELFF. CDR3 sequence (DNA): TGCGCCAGCAGCTCGACAGGGTGGAACACCGGGGAGCTGTTTTTT.

This chain links TRBV28 with TRBJ1-1; D gene unclear. This CDR3 comprises 15 residues. Germline CDR1 reads MDHEN; CDR2 reads SYDVKM. V was cut by 3 bases and J by 1 base, with 12 bases left in between. This CDR3 is CASSLPWRTNTEAFF. CDR3 coding DNA: TGTGCCAGCAGTTTGCCTTGGCGGACGAACACTGAAGCTTTCTTT.

V usage is TRBV4-1 and J usage is TRBJ2-1, with 12 positions matching TRBD1. In germline, CDR1 is MGHRA, CDR2 YSYEKL. Trimming took 2 bases from V and 4 from J; bases not matched to a gene: 6. The CDR3 extends over 17 amino acids. CDR3 region: CASSQPPGQGAYNEQFF. CDR3 bases: TGCGCCAGCAGCCAACCCCCGGGACAGGGGGCTTACAATGAGCAGTTCTTC.

The rearrangement uses TRBV9 and TRBJ1-3, with 10 bases that match TRBD1. This CDR3 has 19 residues. Unmatched junction bases numbered 14, after V lost 5 bases and J lost 0 bases. The germline V gene has CDR1 SGDLS and CDR2 YYNGEE. For the CDR3, the DNA is TGTGCCAGCAGTTGGGGCGGGACAGGGGACTCAGCCTCTGGAAACACCATATATTTT. Protein sequence: CASSWGGTGDSASGNTIYF.

The chain has TRBV19 and TRBJ2-7; D unresolved. This CDR3 contains 14 residues. CDR1 LNHDA and CDR2 SQIVND come from the germline V gene (reference sequence). V lost 3 bases to trimming and J lost 2 bases, with 11 bases between them. The CDR3: CASSMAPQTYEQYF. Here the CDR3 DNA reads TGTGCCAGTAGTATGGCACCTCAAACCTACGAGCAGTACTTC.

V is TRBV30 and J is TRBJ2-5; no reliable D call. There are 15 residues in the CDR3. Germline V CDR1 and CDR2: GTSNPN, SVGIG (reference sequence). V was shortened by 2 bases and J by 1 base, with 14 bases between the two germline ends. CDR3 region: CAWSLAAGSQETQYF. The CDR3 bases are TGTGCCTGGAGTTTGGCGGCCGGGTCCCAAGAGACCCAGTACTTC.

This sequence joins TRBV9 and TRBJ2-3; no definite D call. The CDR3 contains 14 residues. V was shortened by 1 base and J by 1 base, with 7 bases between the two germline ends. Germline V gene sequence: CDR1 SGDLS, CDR2 YYNGEE. Here the CDR3 DNA reads TGTGCCAGCAGCGTATCGACTGGCACAGATACGCAGTATTTT. Protein: CASSVSTGTDTQYF.

This sequence joins TRBV7-9 and TRBJ2-1; no reliable D call. Germline V gene lookup returns CDR1 SEHNR and CDR2 FQNEAQ (reference sequence). This CDR3 has 16 residues. The V end lost 1 base, the J end lost 8 bases, and 18 bases lay between the germline ends. Here the CDR3 DNA reads TGTGCCAGCAGCTTAGGTCTGCCACCTACAAGGGATGAGCAGTTCTTC. Protein sequence: CASSLGLPPTRDEQFF.

The CDR3 loop reads CAWSLGTGNTEAFF. CDR3 DNA sequence: TGTGCCTGGAGTCTGGGGACAGGGAACACTGAAGCTTTCTTT. The chain combines TRBV30 with TRBJ1-1, with TRBD1 matching over 8 bases. V was pared by 2 bases and J by 1 base, with 3 bases of the junction left unmatched. This CDR3 region has 14 residues. In germline, CDR1 is GTSNPN, CDR2 SVGIG (reference sequence).

The chain is built from TRBV6-5 and TRBJ2-7, with 9 bases matching TRBD2. CDR1 is MNHEY, CDR2 SVGAGI, per germline. The V and J ends lost 5 bases and 4 bases, in that order; junction bases with no gene match: 3. This CDR3 has 13 amino acids. The CDR3 loop is CASSSGGSYEQYF. In nucleotides, the CDR3 is TGTGCCAGCAGTAGCGGGGGGAGTTACGAGCAGTACTTC.

The V and J genes are TRBV11-3 and TRBJ2-6, with D maybe TRBD2 (6 bases). The germline V gene has CDR1 SGHNT and CDR2 YENEEA. V was clipped by 3 bases and J by 0 bases, with 12 bases between them. The CDR3 has 17 residues. The CDR3 DNA reads TGTGCCAGCAGCTTGGGCCGGCGGGGCTCTGGGGCCAACGTCCTGACTTTC. This gives the protein CASSLGRRGSGANVLTF.

The chain links TRBV11-2 to TRBJ2-3, with TRBD2 matching 7 bases. The germline CDR1 and CDR2 sequences are SGHAT and FQNNGV. The V gene end was trimmed by 1 base and the J gene end by 2 bases; junction bases not matched to a gene: 9. The CDR3 length is 17 residues. The CDR3: CASSLVGSSGPTDTQYF. The CDR3 nucleotides read TGTGCCAGCAGCTTAGTCGGTTCTAGCGGACCCACAGATACGCAGTATTTT.